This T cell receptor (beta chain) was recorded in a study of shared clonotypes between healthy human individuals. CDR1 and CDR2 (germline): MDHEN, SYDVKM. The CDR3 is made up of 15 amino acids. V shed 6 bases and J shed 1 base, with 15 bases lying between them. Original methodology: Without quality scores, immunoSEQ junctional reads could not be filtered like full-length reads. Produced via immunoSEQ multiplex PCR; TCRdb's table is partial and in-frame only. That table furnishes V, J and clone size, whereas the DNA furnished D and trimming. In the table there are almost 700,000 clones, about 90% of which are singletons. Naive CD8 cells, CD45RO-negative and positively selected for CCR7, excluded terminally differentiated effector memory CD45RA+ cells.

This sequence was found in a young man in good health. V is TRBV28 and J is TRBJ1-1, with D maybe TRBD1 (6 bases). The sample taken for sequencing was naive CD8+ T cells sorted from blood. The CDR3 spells CASRKAGTRNTEAFF. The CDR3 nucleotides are TGTGCCAGCAGGAAAGCCGGGACAAGGAACACTGAAGCTTTCTTT. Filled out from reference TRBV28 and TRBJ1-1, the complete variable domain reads DVKVTQSSRYLVKRTGEKVFLECVQDMDHENMFWYRQDPGLGLRLIYFSYDVKMKEKGDIPEGYSVSREKKERFSLILESASTNQTSMYLCASRKAGTRNTEAFFGQGTRLTVV.